Here is one T cell receptor beta chain with its context. Germline and junction disagree at one end, which may indicate a read error. Specified time point: blood 2 weeks post-SBRT. Described treatment: 15 Gy SBRT to primary tumor, nephrectomy 4 weeks later. The entry originates in a study of radiation and T cells in renal cell carcinoma. Looking at the study overall: Nephrectomy followed 15 Gy stereotactic body radiation by 4 weeks.

Sequencing used immunoSEQ multiplex PCR; TCRdb keeps in-frame clones, though not all of them. Among 120,000 or so clones listed, over 75% were seen once. The CDR3 contains 19 residues. Germline V gives CDR1 SGHAT, CDR2 FQNNGV. V and J are TRBV11-2 and TRBJ1-2; TRBD1 aligns across 10 bases. The source is a woman aged 55-70 years with renal cell carcinoma. Sequenced here: blood, sampled from a patient whose treatment included radiotherapy and nephrectomy. CDR3: CASNLITPGQGWRVYGYTF. CDR3 nucleotide sequence: TGTGCCAGCAACTTAATAACCCCGGGACAGGGGTGGAGGGTCTATGGCTACACCTTC.